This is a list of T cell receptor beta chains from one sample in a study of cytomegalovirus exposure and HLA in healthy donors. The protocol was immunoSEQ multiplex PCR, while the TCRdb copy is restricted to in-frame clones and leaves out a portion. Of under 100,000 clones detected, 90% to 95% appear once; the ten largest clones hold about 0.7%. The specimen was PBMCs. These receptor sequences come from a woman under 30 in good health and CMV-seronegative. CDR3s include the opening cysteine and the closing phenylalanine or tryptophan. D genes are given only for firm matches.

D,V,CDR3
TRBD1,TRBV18,CASSLRDRGGNYGYTF
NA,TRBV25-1,CASSEGGGPYGYTF
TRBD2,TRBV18,CASSPRLTSGRRYEQYF
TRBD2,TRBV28,CASSSPGTSGSLGYNEQFF
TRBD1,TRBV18,CASSPSYSGGIIYEQYF
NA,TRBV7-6,CASSSSPTGDTQYF
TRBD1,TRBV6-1,CASSDTGTGVTGELFF
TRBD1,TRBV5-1,CASSPGTGMSETQYF
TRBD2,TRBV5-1,CASSLAERGGAYEQYF
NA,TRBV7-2,CASSGGWISKNTIYF
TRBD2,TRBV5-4,CASSAGLEVPDTQYF
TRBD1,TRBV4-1,CASSQDPRTGAYEQYF
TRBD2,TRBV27,CASSFERGVGETQYF
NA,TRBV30,CAWSTGLGNQPQHF
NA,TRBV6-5,CASTPPGQVRDTQYF
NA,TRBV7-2,CASSLGQGIDSPLHF
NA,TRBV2,CASSEARGSSYGYTF
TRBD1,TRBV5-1,CASSLGLGQGAYNEQFF
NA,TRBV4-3,CASSQDGRDTGELFF
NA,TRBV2,CASSGGAGWPSTDTQYF
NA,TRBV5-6,CASSLGWGRMDIQYF
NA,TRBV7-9,CASSLTSVPNQPQHF
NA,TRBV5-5,CASSLHRAMAEAFF
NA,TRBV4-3,CASSQAEGNTIYF
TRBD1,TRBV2,CASSERDRGPYEQYF
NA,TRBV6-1,CASSEYPQHF
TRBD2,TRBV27,CASTGTSGRLGKNIQYF
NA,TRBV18,CASSPSGLGQETQYF
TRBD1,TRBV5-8,CASSPGQNQPQHF
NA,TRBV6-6,CASSSGGRDSNQPQHF
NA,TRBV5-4,CASSSAQSQGGGYNEQFF
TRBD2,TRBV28,CASSLRGLAGGPFF
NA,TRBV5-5,CASTSGPRALEQYF
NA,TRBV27,CASSFLGIGNEQFF
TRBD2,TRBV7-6,CASSMLLAGGRDEQFF
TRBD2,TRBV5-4,CASSLYRLAGNSYEQYF
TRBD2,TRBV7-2,CASSLAGLAGDEQFF
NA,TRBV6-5,CASRVGEYYGYTF
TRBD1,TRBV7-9,CASSSGQGLYEQYF
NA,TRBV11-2,CASSLRQRDEQFF